This TCR beta chain was captured by sequencing in a study of blood T cell repertoires in COVID-19. Turning to the study itself: Researchers got acute and convalescent COVID-19 samples from the United States, Italy and Spain. Sources were T cells, B-cell-depleted T cells, or PBMCs; the material itself was cDNA or gDNA.

Per the study methods: Reference gene primer amplification gave estimated nucleated cell counts. Assay used: immunoSEQ multiplex PCR; TCRdb lists only in-frame clones, some missing. The DNA gave D and trimming, while V, J and clone size come from that table. The data contain 270,000 or so clones, around 81% of them singletons. CDR1 is SGHDT, CDR2 YYEEEE, per germline. V lost 5 bases and J 6 bases, leaving 20 bases between the germline ends. This CDR3 is built from 16 residues. The clonotype comes from an older woman with active or convalescent COVID-19. V and J are TRBV5-6 and TRBJ1-4; the D gene is possibly TRBD1 (5 bases). The specimen sequenced was peripheral blood. The CDR3: CASRRYDDSSYEKLFF. The CDR3 coding sequence is TGTGCCAGCAGGAGGTACGACGACAGCAGTTATGAAAAACTGTTTTTT.